A selection of T cell receptor beta chains follows, all from one sample in a study of a mutant IDH1 vaccine in newly diagnosed glioma. Their recognized antigens are unknown. TCRdb keeps only in-frame clones here, not all; method: immunoSEQ multiplex PCR. Here the sample spans around 50,000 clones, approximately 64% being singletons. The sequences come from peripheral blood mononuclear cells (PBMCs), collected from a glioma patient whose treatment included an IDH1 peptide vaccine. The receptors stem from a man aged 35 to 55 with glioma. Some clones in this sample may be carry-over from other donors' samples. The CDR3 runs from the conserved cysteine through the conserved F or W. The order of the fields is V gene, J gene, clone size, D gene, CDR3 protein, CDR3 DNA. D genes are given only for firm matches. Size is omitted from some rows. Given values are once, few, many or a class for expanded clones.

>TRBV5-4|TRBJ2-1|-|-
CASSFLYNEQFF
TGTGCCAGCAGCTTTCTATACAATGAGCAGTTCTTC
>TRBV7-9|TRBJ2-1|-|TRBD2
CASSSGLAAYNEQFF
TGTGCCAGCAGCTCTGGACTAGCGGCCTACAATGAGCAGTTCTTC
>TRBV5-6|TRBJ2-1|-|TRBD2
CASSLVSSGYNEQFF
TGTGCCAGCAGCTTGGTTAGTAGCGGGTACAATGAGCAGTTCTTC
>TRBV27|TRBJ2-5|-|-
CASSPPGETQYF
TGTGCCAGCAGCCCTCCGGGAGAGACCCAGTACTTC
>TRBV11-2|TRBJ1-1|-|TRBD1
CASSYIGQGVGSDAEAFF
TGTGCCAGCAGTTACATCGGACAGGGAGTGGGGTCAGACGCTGAAGCTTTCTTT
>TRBV20-1|TRBJ1-2|-|-
CSLDRDYGYTF
TGCAGTTTGGACAGAGACTATGGCTACACCTTC
>TRBV30|TRBJ1-4|-|-
CAWKFSGLREKLFF
TGTGCCTGGAAGTTCTCGGGGTTGCGCGAAAAACTGTTTTTT
>TRBV2|TRBJ1-4|-|-
CASSSFGLGEKLFF
TGTGCCAGCAGTTCCTTCGGGCTAGGTGAAAAACTGTTTTTT
>TRBV5-6|TRBJ2-5|few|-
CASSRLEETQYF
TGTGCCAGCTCTCGACTCGAAGAGACCCAGTACTTC
>TRBV29-1|TRBJ2-5|-|TRBD2
CSVEDPHASGGPRETQYF
TGCAGCGTTGAAGATCCCCATGCTAGCGGGGGGCCTAGAGAGACCCAGTACTTC
>TRBV7-2|TRBJ2-7|-|TRBD2
CASSRGTSGFSYEQYF
TGTGCCAGCAGCCGCGGGACTAGCGGATTCTCCTACGAGCAGTACTTC
>TRBV6-1|TRBJ2-4|-|TRBD1
CASSEGQGYGIQYF
TGTGCCAGCAGTGAGGGACAGGGATATGGCATTCAGTACTTC
>TRBV11-2|TRBJ2-7|-|TRBD2
CASSAGLAGVEQYF
TGTGCCAGCAGCGCCGGACTAGCGGGGGTCGAGCAGTACTTC
>TRBV6-5|TRBJ2-7|-|-
CASSYSNTGLEQYF
TGTGCCAGCAGTTACTCGAACACAGGCCTCGAGCAGTACTTC
>TRBV5-6|TRBJ1-4|-|TRBD1
CASSMGQGAGEKLFF
TGTGCCAGCAGCATGGGACAGGGGGCAGGAGAAAAACTGTTTTTT
>TRBV5-4|TRBJ1-1|-|TRBD1
CASSPWTGLNTEAFF
TGTGCCAGCAGCCCCTGGACAGGATTGAACACTGAAGCTTTCTTT
>TRBV9|TRBJ2-5|-|-
CASSVGGGANQETQYF
TGTGCCAGCAGCGTAGGGGGCGGGGCCAACCAAGAGACCCAGTACTTC
>TRBV7-9|TRBJ2-7|-|TRBD1
CASSLAGSQGAYEQYF
TGTGCCAGCAGCTTAGCGGGGAGCCAGGGGGCCTACGAGCAGTACTTC
>TRBV10-2|TRBJ1-4|few|TRBD1
CASTQNPTGLSEKLFF
TGCGCCAGCACCCAAAACCCGACAGGGCTAAGTGAAAAACTGTTTTTT
>TRBV5-1|TRBJ2-7|-|-
CASSSAVGPYEQYF
TGCGCCAGCAGCAGCGCGGTTGGACCCTACGAGCAGTACTTC
>TRBV5-1|TRBJ1-1|-|-
CASSLVGGGSTEAFF
TGCGCCAGCAGCTTGGTAGGGGGTGGAAGCACTGAAGCTTTCTTT
>TRBV10-1|TRBJ2-1|-|TRBD2
CASSESLAGASSYNEQFF
TGCGCCAGCAGTGAGTCCCTAGCGGGGGCAAGCTCCTACAATGAGCAGTTCTTC
>TRBV25-1|TRBJ2-7|few|-
CASSEGGRGEQYF
TGTGCCAGCAGTGAAGGTGGCAGGGGCGAGCAGTACTTC
>TRBV5-1|TRBJ2-7|once|TRBD1
CASSWGQGASYEQYF
TGCGCCAGCAGCTGGGGACAGGGGGCATCCTACGAGCAGTACTTC
>TRBV2|TRBJ2-5|few|TRBD2
CASSYSGSQETQYF
TGTGCCAGCAGTTACAGCGGGAGCCAAGAGACCCAGTACTTC
>TRBV21-1|TRBJ1-1|few|-
CASVGENTEAFF
TGTGCCAGCGTGGGTGAGAACACTGAAGCTTTCTTT
>TRBV2|TRBJ2-7|-|-
CAGGPNSYEQYF
TGTGCCGGGGGGCCGAACTCCTACGAGCAGTACTTC
>TRBV7-8|TRBJ2-6|-|-
CALGGASGANVLTF
TGTGCCCTGGGGGGAGCCTCTGGGGCCAACGTCCTGACTTTC
>TRBV27|TRBJ1-2|few|TRBD1
CASSRRGQGNYGYTF
TGTGCCAGCAGTCGAAGGGGGCAAGGGAACTATGGCTACACCTTC
>TRBV30|TRBJ1-6|-|-
CAWSPDYNSPLHF
TGTGCCTGGAGCCCGGACTATAATTCACCCCTCCACTTT
>TRBV2|TRBJ1-4|-|TRBD1
CASSSGQKQKLFF
TGTGCCAGCAGTTCGGGACAGAAACAAAAACTGTTTTTT
>TRBV18|TRBJ1-5|-|TRBD1
CASSQDRLGAPQHF
TGTGCCAGCTCACAGGACAGGCTCGGGGCGCCCCAGCATTTT
>TRBV19|TRBJ1-2|-|-
CASSIAQIRGYTF
TGTGCCAGTAGTATAGCCCAGATTCGTGGCTACACCTTC
>TRBV4-2|TRBJ1-2|-|TRBD1
CASSQEGGRTPGYGYTF
TGTGCCAGCAGCCAAGAAGGGGGCCGTACTCCTGGCTATGGCTACACCTTC
>TRBV7-9|TRBJ2-7|-|-
CASSSSSLPYEQYF
TGTGCCAGCAGCTCTTCATCATTACCCTACGAGCAGTACTTC
>TRBV19|TRBJ2-5|-|TRBD1
CASRRAGGREETQYF
TGTGCCAGTAGGCGGGCAGGGGGCCGGGAAGAGACCCAGTACTTC
>TRBV6-6|TRBJ2-2|-|TRBD1
CASSYSVQGAGELFF
TGTGCCAGCAGTTACTCGGTGCAGGGGGCCGGGGAGCTGTTTTTT
>TRBV4-1|TRBJ1-2|-|TRBD1
CASSQMGGTGSASGYGYTF
TGCGCCAGCAGCCAGATGGGGGGGACAGGGTCCGCTTCTGGCTATGGCTACACCTTC
>TRBV6-6|TRBJ1-4|-|TRBD1
CASSYGQEAEKLFF
TGTGCCAGCAGTTACGGACAGGAGGCGGAAAAACTGTTTTTT
>TRBV5-1|TRBJ1-6|large|-
CASSPSEWLSKPLQLCSYNSPLHF
TGCGCCAGCAGCCCTAGCGAATGGCTATCTAAGCCTCTGCAGCTGTGCTCCTATAATTCACCCCTCCACTTT
>TRBV7-2|TRBJ1-1|few|-
CASSLQPGTEAFF
TGTGCCAGCAGCTTACAGCCAGGGACTGAAGCTTTCTTT